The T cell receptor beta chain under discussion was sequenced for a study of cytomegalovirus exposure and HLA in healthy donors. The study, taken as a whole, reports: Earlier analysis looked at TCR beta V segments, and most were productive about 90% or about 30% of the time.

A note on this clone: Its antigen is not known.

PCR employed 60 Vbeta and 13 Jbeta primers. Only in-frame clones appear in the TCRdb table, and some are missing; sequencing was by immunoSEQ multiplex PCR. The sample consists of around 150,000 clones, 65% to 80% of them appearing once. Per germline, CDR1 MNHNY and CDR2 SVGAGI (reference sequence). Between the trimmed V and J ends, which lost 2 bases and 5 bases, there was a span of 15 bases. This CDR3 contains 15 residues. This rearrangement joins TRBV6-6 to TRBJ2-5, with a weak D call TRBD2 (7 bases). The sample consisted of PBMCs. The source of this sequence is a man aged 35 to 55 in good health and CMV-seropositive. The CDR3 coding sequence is TGTGCCAGCAGTTACGGGAGGGGGATTAGGGAGACCCAGTACTTC. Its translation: CASSYGRGIRETQYF.